This entry features one T cell receptor beta chain sequence. This CDR3 is 20 amino acids long. Deletions cut 2 bases from V and 3 bases from J, with 28 bases between. Germline-derived CDR1 and CDR2 are SGHRS and YFSETQ. Together with a sample-barcoded 5' primer, a J-beta primer mix was included in a second PCR lasting roughly 6 to 12 cycles. TCRdb processed the 5' RACE reads anew with MiXCR; each CDR3 protein has one entry. The sample holds 600,000 to 850,000 distinct CDR3 sequences, roughly 25% seen once. Samples had at least 7 million PBMCs isolated from them. The total RNA that was extracted per sample amounted to at least 5 micrograms. This record belongs to a study of blood T cells in healthy people across ages. These data are also associated with another study on T cells of mothers and their children. That source adds: cDNA was made from all extracted RNA, 1.5 ug per 15 ul. In the second PCR, M1S primer introduced barcodes and 2-4 random bases.

The sequence was collected from a boy aged 5 to 17 in good health. The chain has TRBV5-1 and TRBJ2-3; D perhaps matches TRBD2 (5 bases). The sample comprised blood. The CDR3 sequence is CASSFMPTETQRRWTDTQYF. The CDR3 coding sequence is TGCGCCAGCAGCTTTATGCCCACCGAAACCCAGCGGAGGTGGACAGATACGCAGTATTTT.